The T cell receptor beta chain under discussion was sequenced for a study of cytomegalovirus exposure and HLA in healthy donors. The PCR was carried out with 60 Vbeta primers and 13 Jbeta primers. Assay used: immunoSEQ multiplex PCR; TCRdb lists only in-frame clones, some missing. The table includes 85,000 to 110,000 clones, approximately 79% detected once. V lost 0 bases to trimming and J lost 2 bases; unmatched junction nucleotides: 1. This CDR3 spans 15 amino acids. CDR1 and CDR2 from the germline V gene are SGHVS and FNYEAQ. The chain couples TRBV7-6 to TRBJ1-5, with TRBD1 identical over 7 bases. Sequencing was done on a sample of PBMCs. The TCR was taken from a man aged 50 to 60 in good health and CMV-seropositive. CDR3: CASSLAQGGNQPQHF. The CDR3 DNA follows: TGTGCCAGCAGCTTAGCGCAGGGGGGCAATCAGCCCCAGCATTTT. The variable domain in full, with the rest retrieved from reference TRBV7-6 and TRBJ1-5, is GAGVSQSPRYKVTKRGQDVALRCDPISGHVSLYWYRQALGQGPEFLTYFNYEAQQDKSGLPNDRFSAERPEGSISTLTIQRTEQRDSAMYRCASSLAQGGNQPQHFGDGTRLSIL.